This T cell receptor (beta chain) was documented in a study of identical twins. Regarding the study as a whole: The abundant beta clonotypes from cord blood had fewer insertions, and memory repertoires had none of this. Out-of-frame sharing of TCR alpha in monozygotic twins was underestimated by models.

This clonotype was recorded at least ten times. The antigen is unknown. CDR3 length equals 16 residues. The trim removed 2 bases at V and 2 bases at J, leaving 9 bases unmatched. Germline-derived CDR1 and CDR2 are MDHEN and SYDVKM. Template switching, a step in the protocol, added a universal primer site, and cDNA carried unique molecular identifiers. One entry per CDR3 protein results from TCRdb running MiXCR on the 5' RACE reads. The sample yields approximately 260,000 distinct CDR3 sequences, approximately 8.3% seen once. The same data also contributed to another study, on yellow fever vaccine responses in identical twins. This second study notes: Each twin's T cell response to the vaccine was reported to look partly convergent and partly personalized.

Specimen: CD8+ T cells sorted from blood. The chain combines TRBV28 with TRBJ2-7; 7 bases map to TRBD2. This sequence originates from a woman younger than 35 in good health. Here the CDR3 reads CASSLITPSGPYEQYF. The CDR3 DNA reads as TGTGCCAGCAGTTTAATTACCCCTAGCGGCCCCTACGAGCAGTACTTC.